This TCR beta chain was sequenced in a study of cytomegalovirus exposure and HLA in healthy donors. Germline V gene lookup returns CDR1 ENHRY and CDR2 SYGVKD. V dropped 5 bases and J dropped 8; count of bases not matched to a gene: 8. This CDR3 spans 15 amino acids. Sequencing was performed with immunoSEQ multiplex PCR; in TCRdb, only in-frame clones are kept and a portion is missing. The sample lists more than 95,000 clones; approximately 86% were seen once. The receptor was derived from a man between 18 and 29 years old in good health and CMV-seropositive. The sequenced material came from PBMCs. The chain carries TRBV10-3 and TRBJ2-1, with 11 bases identical to TRBD2. CDR3: CAISSSGGRGDEQFF. The CDR3 DNA follows: TGTGCCATCAGTTCTAGCGGGGGGCGAGGGGATGAGCAGTTCTTC.